The TCR beta chain under discussion was sequenced for a study of Ad26.COV2.S vaccination and SARS-CoV-2 variants. Study-level results: Placebo recipients and vaccine recipients were similar in non-spike TCR breadth.

The treatment was: over 15 received Ad26.COV2.S at low or high dose, single or two shots; several received placebo; per-sample allocation not given. The samples were gathered on day 63 after the first injection of vaccine or placebo. About this clone itself: What it recognizes is unknown.

Libraries were prepared by immunoSEQ multiplex PCR; TCRdb keeps only in-frame clonotypes and omits some of them. Among 440,000 or so clones, around 91% were seen once, and the ten largest hold approximately 4.3%. Sequenced here: peripheral blood, sampled in a trial of Ad26.COV2.S vaccine versus placebo. This TCR was sampled from a person between 18 and 65 years old who received the Ad26.COV2.S COVID-19 vaccine or a placebo.

CDR3 in DNA: TGTGCCAGCAGCTTTCCCCAGGGACCCTCCGAGACTGAAGCTTTCTTT. Translating it yields CASSFPQGPSETEAFF. J is TRBJ1-1 and V is TRBV13; tentative D call: TRBD1 (5 bases). Trimming cost V 3 bases and J 5 bases, with 19 bases left between them. CDR3 length equals 16 residues. In germline, CDR1 is PRHDT, CDR2 FYEKMQ (reference sequence).